These 21 T cell receptor beta chains came from one sample sequenced in a study of shared clonotypes between healthy human individuals. Here immunoSEQ multiplex PCR was the method, and the copy in TCRdb shows in-frame clones only, minus some. This sample carries 450,000 to 500,000 clones, approximately 78% of them seen once, and the ten largest clones take more than 10%. The specimen sequenced was PBMCs. The receptors were gathered from a middle-aged woman in good health. Some clones in this sample may be carry-over from other donors' samples.

The chain employs TRBV9 and TRBJ1-4; 8 bases align to TRBD1. The ends lost 2 bases at V and 3 bases at J; junction bases unmatched: 9. CDR3 size: 17 residues. In germline, CDR1 is SGDLS, CDR2 YYNGEE. CDR3 loop: CASSVGTTGGSNEKLFF. For the CDR3, the DNA is TGTGCCAGCAGCGTGGGTACCACAGGGGGATCTAATGAAAAACTGTTTTTT.

V is TRBV18 and J is TRBJ1-1; no definite D call. Germline V CDR1 and CDR2: KGHSH, LQKENI. The CDR3 sequence is 12 residues long. Trimming shortened V by 5 bases and J by 0 bases, and 4 bases separated the two germline ends. The DNA for the CDR3 is TGTGCCAGCTCATCGATGAACACTGAAGCTTTCTTT. The encoded protein is CASSSMNTEAFF.

The chain combines TRBV9 with TRBJ2-1; D is unclear. CDR3 length: 15 amino acids. The germline CDR1 and CDR2 sequences are SGDLS and YYNGEE. V dropped 7 bases and J dropped 0 bases, with 14 bases sitting between them. CDR3: CASGRGVNSYNEQFF. CDR3 DNA: TGTGCCAGCGGCAGAGGAGTAAACTCCTACAATGAGCAGTTCTTC.

The chain carries TRBV10-2 and TRBJ2-1; tentatively, D is TRBD1 or TRBD2 (6 bases each). Trimming shortened V by 8 bases and J by 4 bases, and 15 bases separated the two germline ends. Germline V gene sequence: CDR1 WSHSY, CDR2 SAAADI. CDR3 length: 14 residues. In DNA, the CDR3 is TGCGCCAGCCGACCGGCGGGGACATACAATGAGCAGTTCTTC. It specifies CASRPAGTYNEQFF.

This clone appeared once. V usage is TRBV19 and J usage is TRBJ2-7; 10 bases are a match to TRBD2. Germline V gene lookup returns CDR1 LNHDA and CDR2 SQIVND (reference sequence). CDR3 size: 14 residues. With V trimmed by 7 bases and J by 6 bases, 9 bases remained unmatched. This chain's CDR3 is CASTTGTSAGEQYF. CDR3 nucleotide sequence: TGTGCCAGTACTACCGGGACTAGCGCGGGCGAGCAGTACTTC.

This chain connects TRBV10-3 to TRBJ2-3; 9 bases line up with TRBD2. V trimming: 3 bases; J trimming: 1 base; junction bases outside the gene matches: 8. The CDR3 sequence is 17 residues long. The V gene's germline CDR1 is ENHRY and CDR2 SYGVKD. The CDR3 here is CAISEQLAGMGTDTQYF. DNA of the CDR3: TGTGCCATCAGTGAACAGCTAGCGGGAATGGGCACAGATACGCAGTATTTT.

The chain uses TRBV6-1 and TRBJ1-5; the D is unclear. CDR1 is MNHNS and CDR2 is SASEGT in the germline V gene. This CDR3 is 14 amino acids long. V was trimmed by 2 bases and J by 0 bases, leaving 5 bases between them. CDR3 in DNA: TGTGCCAGCAGTGAAAGTCATAGCAATCAGCCCCAGCATTTT. Translated, it gives CASSESHSNQPQHF.

The chain couples TRBV27 to TRBJ1-1, with 9 bases fitting TRBD1. CDR3 length equals 15 residues. Germline V gives CDR1 MNHEY, CDR2 SMNVEV (reference sequence). The junction had 9 bases not matched to a gene; V was cut back by 5 bases and J by 5 bases. The CDR3 loop reads CASSLTGTGTTEAFF. For the CDR3, the DNA is TGTGCCAGCAGTCTAACCGGGACAGGGACGACTGAAGCTTTCTTT.

This clone showed up just a few times. The chain employs TRBV30 and TRBJ1-1; no clear D gene. Germline-derived CDR1 and CDR2 are GTSNPN and SVGIG (reference sequence). This CDR3 comprises 17 residues. The V end was cut by 5 bases, the J end by 5 bases, with 27 bases between. CDR3 loop: CAWVRKGGVLLGTEAFF. The CDR3 DNA reads TGTGCCTGGGTGAGAAAGGGCGGAGTCCTTCTCGGGACTGAAGCTTTCTTT.

The chain is built from TRBV4-2 and TRBJ1-3, with TRBD1 matching 12 bases. The CDR3 consists of 18 residues. CDR1 is LGHNA and CDR2 is YNFKEQ in the germline V gene. Trimming at V came to 0 bases and at J to 4 bases, leaving 7 bases not matched to a gene. CDR3 in amino acids: CASSQDAGQGARGNTIYF. CDR3 in DNA: TGTGCCAGCAGCCAAGATGCGGGACAGGGGGCGAGGGGAAACACCATATATTTT.

About this clone itself: This specimen includes other DNA sequences encoding the same CDR3. The chain couples TRBV7-3 to TRBJ2-3, with 14 bases fitting TRBD2. V trimming: 4 bases; J trimming: 3 bases; junction bases outside the gene matches: 3. This CDR3 has 16 amino acids. Germline CDR1 is SGHTA and CDR2 is FQGTGA. The CDR3 coding sequence is TGTGCCAGCAGCTCGGGACTAGCGGGAGTAACAGATACGCAGTATTTT. This gives the protein CASSSGLAGVTDTQYF.

The chain links TRBV6-1 to TRBJ1-1, with a weak D call TRBD1 (5 bases). Trimming removed 4 bases from V and 8 bases from J, with 8 bases in between. CDR1 and CDR2 (germline): MNHNS, SASEGT. The CDR3 is 11 amino acids. CDR3 in DNA: TGTGCCAGCAGTGGGACAAGGGAAGCTTTCTTT. This gives the protein CASSGTREAFF.

CDR3 amino acids: CASSESLNQPQHF. CDR3 sequence (DNA): TGTGCCAGCAGTGAATCCCTAAATCAGCCCCAGCATTTT. V is TRBV25-1 and J is TRBJ1-5; no clear D gene. The CDR3 loop spans 13 amino acids. Germline V gene data show CDR1 as MGHDK and CDR2 as SYGVNS. Trimming removed 1 base at V and 4 bases at J, with 5 bases between.

This chain uses TRBV29-1 with TRBJ2-5; TRBD1 aligns across 7 bases. Germline CDR1 reads SQVTM; CDR2 reads ANQGSEA. The CDR3 runs 12 residues. The CDR3, as DNA: TGCACGGCCCGGGACAGTCAAGAGACCCAGTACTTC. The encoded protein is CTARDSQETQYF.

The V and J genes are TRBV23-1 and TRBJ2-1; D possibly corresponds to TRBD1 (6 bases). TRBV23-1 is noted as an ORF with a role that remains uncertain. The germline V and J ends were trimmed by 0 bases and 5 bases, with 11 bases remaining between them. The CDR3 is 15 residues long. Written as DNA, the CDR3 is TGCGCCAGCAGTCAATCCCGACAGGACAACAATGAGCAGTTCTTC. Translated, it gives CASSQSRQDNNEQFF.

Turning to this clone: Since the CDR3 does not end with the conserved phenylalanine or tryptophan, this likely comes from a read error. The chain couples TRBV5-6 to TRBJ1-3, with a weak D call TRBD1 (6 bases). The length of the CDR3 is 15 residues. Trimming stripped 7 bases from V and 4 bases from J, with 18 bases between. Germline values: CDR1 SGHDT, CDR2 YYEEEE. For the CDR3, the DNA is TGTGCCAGCGGCACCCGGGACACCCTCGGAAACACCATATATTCT. Protein product: CASGTRDTLGNTIYS.

The chain couples TRBV7-9 to TRBJ2-7; 7 bases agree with TRBD1. Germline V lookup: CDR1 SEHNR, CDR2 FQNEAQ (reference sequence). J gave up 3 bases and V 1 base, and 6 bases lay outside the gene matches. This CDR3 region has 15 residues. CDR3 loop: CASSLVSDRDYEQYF. DNA of the CDR3: TGTGCCAGCAGCTTAGTTTCTGACAGGGACTACGAGCAGTACTTC.

The J gene is TRBJ2-7, the V gene TRBV28; no clear D gene. Between the trimmed V and J ends, which lost 6 bases and 2 bases, there was a span of 17 bases. Germline V gene sequence: CDR1 MDHEN, CDR2 SYDVKM. This CDR3 region has 15 residues. The CDR3 DNA reads TGTGCCAGCAGGCTGAAGACAATGACAACCTACGAGCAGTACTTC. Its translation: CASRLKTMTTYEQYF.

V gene TRBV7-8 combines with J gene TRBJ2-7, with TRBD1 matching 8 bases. CDR1 is SGHVS and CDR2 is FQNEAQ in the germline V gene. V was pared by 4 bases and J by 7 bases, with 9 bases of the junction left unmatched. The CDR3 is made up of 14 amino acids. This CDR3 is CASSYGQGRGEQYF. The DNA of the CDR3 is TGTGCCAGCAGCTACGGACAGGGTCGAGGTGAGCAGTACTTC.

Details on this clone: Other nucleotide sequences in the sample specify the same CDR3. The chain is built from TRBV28 and TRBJ1-1, with D hard to call. CDR1 and CDR2 from the germline V gene are MDHEN and SYDVKM. This CDR3 region has 13 residues. Trimming left V 3 bases short and J 1 base short, with 6 bases between. CDR3 region: CASSLTRNTEAFF. CDR3 sequence (DNA): TGTGCCAGCAGTTTGACGAGGAACACTGAAGCTTTCTTT. Together with reference TRBV28 and TRBJ1-1, the CDR3 gives the full variable domain: DVKVTQSSRYLVKRTGEKVFLECVQDMDHENMFWYRQDPGLGLRLIYFSYDVKMKEKGDIPEGYSVSREKKERFSLILESASTNQTSMYLCASSLTRNTEAFFGQGTRLTVV.

The chain employs TRBV5-1 and TRBJ2-3; D remains ambiguous. There are 15 residues in the CDR3. The V end lost 5 bases, the J end lost 2 bases, and 15 bases lay between the germline ends. The germline V gene has CDR1 SGHRS and CDR2 YFSETQ. CDR3 DNA: TGCGCCAGCAGTCTAGACTCCTTATACACAGATACGCAGTATTTT. It is translated as CASSLDSLYTDTQYF.